This T cell receptor beta chain derives from a study of cytomegalovirus exposure and HLA in healthy donors. Remarks on this clone: Its specificity is unknown.

Trimming shortened V by 5 bases and J by 9 bases, and 9 bases separated the two germline ends. There are 11 residues in the CDR3. Germline lookup yields CDR1 SGHNT and CDR2 YYREEE (reference sequence). Findings and limits, study-wide: Many donors shared some public TCRs, even though most TCR sequences were rare.

It was the approximately 120-subject validation cohort, separate from the roughly 700-subject first cohort, to which the donors belonged. TCRdb's copy holds only in-frame clones and misses some; the assay was immunoSEQ multiplex PCR. The table shows hundreds of thousands of clones, with less than 90% occurring only once. The source of this sequence is a man younger than 30 in good health and CMV-seropositive. The specimen sequenced was PBMCs. The chain uses TRBV5-4 and TRBJ2-1, with D unclear. The CDR3 DNA sequence: TGTGCCAGCAGTACCAGCACTGAGCAGTTCTTC. Its translation: CASSTSTEQFF.